The table lists the clone carrying this T cell receptor beta chain with a few counts. Its antigen is unknown. These data are taken from a study of cytomegalovirus exposure and HLA in healthy donors. Study-wide points: Cytomegalovirus status was reportedly diagnosed by the classifier with high sensitivity and specificity. Roughly even sequencing depth across donors was the assumption behind the presence/absence analyses. The records held CMV serostatus as the only immune exposure information. The study put 150 to 200 TCR beta chains on its list as cytomegalovirus-associated.

The CDR3 consists of 14 residues. Per the germline V gene, CDR1 is SNHLY and CDR2 is FYNNEI. The ends lost 2 bases at V and 6 bases at J; junction bases unmatched: 3. PCR involved 60 Vbeta and 13 Jbeta primers. Sequencing was performed with immunoSEQ multiplex PCR; in TCRdb, only in-frame clones are kept and a portion is missing. This table has 100,000 to 120,000 clones, around 78% appearing once. The rearrangement joins TRBV2 to TRBJ1-1, with 10 nucleotides matching TRBD1. This TCR was recovered from a male donor in good health and CMV-seronegative. Input material: PBMCs. The CDR3 DNA reads as TGTGCCAGCAGTGAACGGACAGGGGGGTCTGAAGCTTTCTTT. Amino acids: CASSERTGGSEAFF.